One sample yielded the 20 T cell receptor beta chains listed below, sequenced in a study of blood T cell repertoires in COVID-19. The repertoire was sequenced with immunoSEQ multiplex PCR; TCRdb's copy has only in-frame clones and lacks some. The sample shows 80,000 to 100,000 clones, approximately 79% of them seen only once. Source material: peripheral blood. The source is a man between 65 and 80 years old with COVID-19, enrolled during active disease.

There are a few counts of this clone. The chain combines TRBV7-2 with TRBJ2-5; TRBD2 matches at 13 bases. This CDR3 is built from 15 residues. V was pared by 5 bases and J by 5 bases, with 5 bases of the junction left unmatched. Per germline, CDR1 SGHTA and CDR2 FQGNSA. CDR3 DNA sequence: TGTGCCAGCAGCCGGGGACTAGCGGGGAGGGAGACCCAGTACTTC. This gives the protein CASSRGLAGRETQYF. The whole variable domain, filled in from reference TRBV7-2 and TRBJ2-5, reads GAGVSQSPSNKVTEKGKDVELRCDPISGHTALYWYRQSLGQGLEFLIYFQGNSAPDKSGLPSDRFSAERTGGSVSTLTIQRTQQEDSAVYLCASSRGLAGRETQYFGPGTRLLVL.

The chain links TRBV5-4 to TRBJ1-2; 7 nucleotides align to TRBD1. Germline V gene sequence: CDR1 SGHNT, CDR2 YYREEE (reference sequence). The CDR3 is 15 amino acids. J gave up 4 bases and V 4 bases, and 10 bases lay outside the gene matches. The CDR3 region is CASSQNGQASYGYTF. As DNA, the CDR3 is TGTGCCAGCAGCCAAAACGGACAGGCGAGCTATGGCTACACCTTC.

The chain couples TRBV28 to TRBJ1-1; 7 bases align to TRBD1. The CDR3 loop spans 15 amino acids. The V segment lost 5 bases and the J segment 6 bases; nucleotides outside the gene matches: 12. Per germline, CDR1 MDHEN and CDR2 SYDVKM. DNA for the CDR3: TGTGCCAGCAGTCCGAGACAGGGCGCCCCAGCTGAAGCTTTCTTT. It codes for CASSPRQGAPAEAFF.

The rearrangement links TRBV6-5 to TRBJ2-7; 11 nucleotides line up with TRBD2. Germline V gives CDR1 MNHEY, CDR2 SVGAGI. The CDR3 is made up of 15 amino acids. V was pared by 5 bases and J by 3 bases, with 6 bases of the junction left unmatched. The CDR3 nucleotides read TGTGCCAGCAGTAAACTAGCGGGAGACGTCTACGAGCAGTACTTC. The encoded protein is CASSKLAGDVYEQYF.

The J gene is TRBJ1-6, the V gene TRBV25-1; D uncertain. Germline V gene lookup returns CDR1 MGHDK and CDR2 SYGVNS. The CDR3 runs 15 residues. Trimming cost V 3 bases and J 8 bases, with 14 bases left between them. The CDR3: CASSELADPDSPLHF. The CDR3 nucleotides are TGTGCCAGCAGTGAGTTAGCGGACCCCGATTCACCCCTCCACTTT.

The chain employs TRBV4-3 and TRBJ2-2; D is unresolved. With 0 bases removed from V and 1 base from J, the gap between germline ends came to 6 bases. The CDR3 has 15 amino acids. The V gene's germline CDR1 is LGHNA and CDR2 YSLEER. The CDR3 is CASSQDWQNTGELFF. The CDR3 bases are TGCGCCAGCAGCCAAGATTGGCAGAACACCGGGGAGCTGTTTTTT.

This clone was recorded a few times. The CDR3 region is CASSLGTGGIDTQYF. Written as DNA, the CDR3 is TGTGCCAGCAGCTTAGGGACAGGGGGCATAGATACGCAGTATTTT. The chain combines TRBV11-3 with TRBJ2-3; 11 bases match TRBD1. The J segment lost 5 bases and the V segment lost 1 base, leaving 2 bases of the junction unmatched. The CDR3 runs 15 residues. Germline CDR1 SGHNT, CDR2 YENEEA.

The V gene is TRBV7-2, the J gene TRBJ2-7; 10 nucleotides match TRBD2. The V segment lost 2 bases and the J segment 2 bases; nucleotides outside the gene matches: 6. The CDR3 spans 16 residues. Germline-derived CDR1 and CDR2 are SGHTA and FQGNSA. The CDR3 DNA sequence: TGTGCCAGCAGCTTAACTAGCGGGATTACGACCTACGAGCAGTACTTC. It is translated as CASSLTSGITTYEQYF.

The chain joins TRBV18 to TRBJ2-1, with 8 bases fitting TRBD2. With V trimmed by 6 bases and J by 8 bases, 0 bases remained unmatched. Germline values: CDR1 KGHSH, CDR2 LQKENI. This CDR3 is 11 amino acids long. The CDR3 bases are TGTGCCAGCTCGCGGGAGGATGAGCAGTTCTTC. This gives the protein CASSREDEQFF.

V gene TRBV30 combines with J gene TRBJ1-6, with a weak D call TRBD1 (6 bases). With 2 bases removed from V and 9 bases from J, the gap between germline ends came to 14 bases. Germline V gene lookup returns CDR1 GTSNPN and CDR2 SVGIG (reference sequence). This CDR3 spans 14 amino acids. The DNA for the CDR3 is TGTGCCTGGAGTCCAGGGGCGAGGGTTTCACCCCTCCACTTT. Its translation is CAWSPGARVSPLHF.

The rearrangement uses TRBV4-3 and TRBJ2-7, with TRBD1 identical over 8 bases. The CDR3 totals 16 residues. J was trimmed by 2 bases and V by 4 bases; bases with no gene match: 10. Germline-derived CDR1 and CDR2 are LGHNA and YSLEER. The DNA of the CDR3 is TGCGCCAGCAGCCCCCTCCCGGGACAGGTTACCTACGAGCAGTACTTC. Translating gives CASSPLPGQVTYEQYF.

In nucleotides, the CDR3 is TGTGCCTGGAGTGCGCCTAACCGTAGCAATCAGCCCCAGCATTTT. This codes for CAWSAPNRSNQPQHF. The rearrangement joins TRBV30 to TRBJ1-5; D is uncertain. CDR1 and CDR2 from the germline V gene are GTSNPN and SVGIG (reference sequence). The CDR3 length is 15 residues. V was pared by 1 base and J by 0 bases, with 10 bases between.

CDR3 region: CASPGGGKETQYF. DNA of the CDR3: TGTGCCAGCCCCGGGGGGGGAAAAGAGACCCAGTACTTC. The V and J genes are TRBV2 and TRBJ2-5, with 8 bases aligning to TRBD2. Germline CDR1 and CDR2: SNHLY and FYNNEI. J gave up 3 bases and V 8 bases, and 5 bases lay outside the gene matches. The CDR3 spans 13 residues.

The chain links TRBV30 to TRBJ2-2, with 7 bases matching TRBD1. This CDR3 contains 16 residues. Per the germline V gene, CDR1 is GTSNPN and CDR2 is SVGIG (reference sequence). After removal of 3 bases from V and 2 bases from J, the junction contained 9 bases not matched to a gene. The CDR3 spells CAWRLRGQSNTGELFF. In DNA form, the CDR3 reads TGTGCCTGGAGGCTAAGGGGACAGTCTAACACCGGGGAGCTGTTTTTT. The variable domain in full, with the rest retrieved from reference TRBV30 and TRBJ2-2, is SQTIHQWPATLVQPVGSPLSLECTVEGTSNPNLYWYRQAAGRGLQLLFYSVGIGQISSEVPQNLSASRPQDRQFILSSKKLLLSDSGFYLCAWRLRGQSNTGELFFGEGSRLTVL.

This clone has just a few counts. V and J are TRBV7-3 and TRBJ2-1, with 8 bases fitting TRBD2. In germline, CDR1 is SGHTA, CDR2 FQGTGA. V was clipped by 2 bases and J by 6 bases; unmatched bases: 6. This CDR3 spans 15 amino acids. DNA of the CDR3: TGTGCCAGCAGCTTAGGGGCGGGAGGCTTCAATGAGCAGTTCTTC. Its translation: CASSLGAGGFNEQFF.

The rearrangement links TRBV4-2 to TRBJ2-3; D gene unclear. V was trimmed by 2 bases and J by 4 bases, leaving 10 bases between them. The germline gives CDR1 LGHNA, CDR2 YNFKEQ. The CDR3 has 14 residues. CDR3 in DNA: TGTGCCAGCAGCCAATCTAAGCCCCCAGATACGCAGTATTTT. Its translation is CASSQSKPPDTQYF.

The V call is TRBV2, the J call TRBJ1-1; a weak D match, TRBD1 (6 bases). CDR1 SNHLY and CDR2 FYNNEI come from the germline V gene. Deletions cut 8 bases from V and 1 base from J, with 17 bases between. The CDR3 runs 15 residues. The CDR3 bases are TGTGCCAGCCAATTTTCGGGGACACGGAACACTGAAGCTTTCTTT. Residues: CASQFSGTRNTEAFF.

This clone turned up a few times. The chain has TRBV7-9 and TRBJ2-7; TRBD2 might be the D (5 bases). The CDR3 runs 15 residues. Trimming stripped 5 bases from V and 0 bases from J, with 14 bases between. Germline CDR1 SEHNR, CDR2 FQNEAQ (reference sequence). CDR3 in amino acids: CASSDPRDYSYEQYF. CDR3 DNA: TGTGCCAGCAGCGATCCTCGAGACTACTCCTACGAGCAGTACTTC.

The chain uses TRBV27 and TRBJ2-1; 8 bases fit TRBD2. Germline loops: CDR1 MNHEY, CDR2 SMNVEV (reference sequence). This CDR3 contains 16 residues. With V trimmed by 2 bases and J by 9 bases, 12 bases remained unmatched. CDR3 protein: CASSLIPGGQLSEQFF. The CDR3 DNA reads as TGTGCCAGCAGTTTAATCCCGGGAGGGCAGTTAAGTGAGCAGTTCTTC.

This clone has only a few counts. The CDR3 here is CASSRGGDYGYTF. The CDR3 DNA is TGTGCCAGCTCCCGAGGGGGTGACTATGGCTACACCTTC. J is TRBJ1-2 and V is TRBV6-5; D possibly corresponds to TRBD1 (6 bases). The CDR3 spans 13 residues. Trimming shortened V by 8 bases and J by 3 bases, and 13 bases separated the two germline ends. Germline V gene data show CDR1 as MNHEY and CDR2 as SVGAGI.